Reported below is one T cell receptor beta chain. J lost 4 bases, V lost 2 bases, and 2 bases had no gene match. The CDR3 length is 15 residues. Germline V lookup: CDR1 SGHKS, CDR2 YYEKEE (reference sequence). This entry belongs to a study of blood T cell repertoires in COVID-19. Study summary: Acute and convalescent COVID-19 samples came from the United States, Italy and Spain. From T cells, B-cell-depleted T cells, or PBMCs came the material, which was cDNA or gDNA.

In the original workflow: Cell counts per sample came from amplifying reference gene primers. Produced via immunoSEQ multiplex PCR; TCRdb's table is partial and in-frame only. That table supplies the V and J calls and clone size; D and trimming were determined from the DNA. The sample lists approximately 250,000 clones, roughly 84% occurring once. This rearrangement joins TRBV5-5 to TRBJ2-2; 10 nucleotides match TRBD2. Sequencing input: peripheral blood. This sequence originates from a man in his forties or fifties who had recovered from COVID-19. The CDR3 nucleotides are TGTGCCAGCAGCTTAGCGGGGGGGTTCACCGGGGAGCTGTTTTTT. It is translated as CASSLAGGFTGELFF.